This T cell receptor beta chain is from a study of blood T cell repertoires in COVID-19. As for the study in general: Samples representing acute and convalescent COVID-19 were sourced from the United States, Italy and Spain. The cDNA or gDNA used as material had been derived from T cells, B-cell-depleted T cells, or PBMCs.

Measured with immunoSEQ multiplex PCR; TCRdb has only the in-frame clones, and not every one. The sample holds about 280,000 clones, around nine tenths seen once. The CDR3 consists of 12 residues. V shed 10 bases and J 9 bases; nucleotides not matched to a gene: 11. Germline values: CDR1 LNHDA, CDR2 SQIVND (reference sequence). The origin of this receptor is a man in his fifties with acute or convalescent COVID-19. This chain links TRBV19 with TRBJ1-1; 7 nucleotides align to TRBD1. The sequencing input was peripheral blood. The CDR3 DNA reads TGTGCCATTAAGGACAGGACGGACCAAGCTTTCTTT. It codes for CAIKDRTDQAFF.